The 18 T cell receptor beta chains given below trace back to one sample, sequenced in a study of cytomegalovirus exposure and HLA in healthy donors. Primers: 60 Vbeta forward and 13 Jbeta reverse. Only in-frame clones appear in the TCRdb table, and some are missing; sequencing was by immunoSEQ multiplex PCR. Counted here are roughly 150,000 clones, 80% occurring once; the ten biggest clones make up about 1.3%. The sample comprised PBMCs. The source is a man younger than 40 in good health and CMV-seronegative.

This CDR3 reads CASSESGRGRQETQYF. The CDR3 bases are TGCGCCAGCAGTGAGTCGGGCAGGGGGCGGCAAGAGACCCAGTACTTC. This chain links TRBV10-1 with TRBJ2-5; 8 positions agree with TRBD1. J gave up 2 bases and V 0 bases, and 5 bases lay outside the gene matches. CDR3 length equals 16 residues. Germline values: CDR1 WNHNN, CDR2 SYGVQD (reference sequence).

The V and J genes are TRBV28 and TRBJ2-1; 11 positions match TRBD2. V dropped 7 bases and J dropped 6; count of bases not matched to a gene: 8. CDR3 length equals 15 residues. Germline CDR1 is MDHEN and CDR2 is SYDVKM. Here the CDR3 reads CASNLAGGRGNEQFF. The CDR3 coding sequence is TGTGCCAGCAACCTAGCGGGAGGCCGAGGCAATGAGCAGTTCTTC.

The V call is TRBV19, the J call TRBJ2-2; 10 nucleotides match TRBD2. The germline V gene has CDR1 LNHDA and CDR2 SQIVND (reference sequence). The CDR3 runs 18 residues. The V segment lost 4 bases and the J segment 6 bases; nucleotides outside the gene matches: 14. The CDR3 region is CASSKASGGASPPGELFF. The CDR3 DNA reads as TGTGCCAGTAGTAAGGCTAGCGGGGGAGCTAGTCCCCCCGGGGAGCTGTTTTTT. Variable domain in full (rest from reference TRBV19 and TRBJ2-2): DGGITQSPKYLFRKEGQNVTLSCEQNLNHDAMYWYRQDPGQGLRLIYYSQIVNDFQKGDIAEGYSVSREKKESFPLTVTSAQKNPTAFYLCASSKASGGASPPGELFFGEGSRLTVL.

The J gene is TRBJ2-7, the V gene TRBV6-6; possibly TRBD2 for D (6 bases). V shed 5 bases and J shed 5 bases, with 10 bases lying between them. This CDR3 spans 12 amino acids. The V gene's germline CDR1 is MNHNY and CDR2 SVGAGI (reference sequence). CDR3 protein: CASSQRGDEQYF. The CDR3 region has the DNA TGTGCCAGCAGTCAACGCGGGGACGAGCAGTACTTC.

The V gene is TRBV7-6, the J gene TRBJ2-3; possibly TRBD1 for D (6 bases). Germline V CDR1 and CDR2: SGHVS, FNYEAQ. The CDR3 loop spans 16 amino acids. The V gene lost 5 bases and the J gene lost 1 base, with 16 bases spanning the gap. The CDR3 sequence: CASSTRFRGGTDTQYF. CDR3 DNA: TGTGCCAGCAGCACCCGTTTCAGGGGAGGCACAGATACGCAGTATTTT.

The V and J genes are TRBV5-6 and TRBJ2-1; perhaps TRBD2 as D (6 bases). The CDR3 is 14 residues long. CDR1 is SGHDT, CDR2 YYEEEE, per germline. The ends were cut back, 4 bases at V and 5 bases at J, with 13 bases in the middle. The CDR3 sequence is CASSPGVWNNEQFF. For the CDR3, the DNA is TGTGCCAGCAGCCCGGGGGTCTGGAACAATGAGCAGTTCTTC.

V usage is TRBV5-1 and J usage is TRBJ2-5, with 8 bases matching TRBD1. Per germline, CDR1 SGHRS and CDR2 YFSETQ. Trimming took 7 bases from V and 4 from J; bases not matched to a gene: 12. CDR3 length equals 15 residues. This CDR3 is CASSIRAGQGETQYF. In DNA, the CDR3 is TGCGCCAGCTCTATCCGGGCCGGACAGGGAGAGACCCAGTACTTC.

This clone was picked up a small number of times. The V call is TRBV11-2, the J call TRBJ2-1, with D possibly matching TRBD1 (5 bases). V lost 0 bases, J lost 3 bases, and 9 bases lay in between. This CDR3 comprises 15 residues. Per the germline V gene, CDR1 is SGHAT and CDR2 is FQNNGV. CDR3 sequence: CASSLDRTIYNEQFF. DNA for the CDR3: TGTGCCAGCAGCTTAGACAGGACAATCTACAATGAGCAGTTCTTC.

V and J are TRBV28 and TRBJ2-5; 9 bases agree with TRBD1. Germline trimming cut 5 bases from V and 5 bases from J; bases unmatched to any gene: 6. This CDR3 has 14 residues. CDR1 is MDHEN, CDR2 SYDVKM, per germline. The CDR3 region has the DNA TGTGCCAGCAGTAACAGGGGGCTGGGCGAGACCCAGTACTTC. Its translation: CASSNRGLGETQYF.

The V gene is TRBV12-1, the J gene TRBJ2-5; the tabulated D call, TRBD1, remains unverified against the DNA. TRBV12-1 is tagged as a pseudogene. The CDR3 has 17 residues. The CDR3, as DNA: TGTGCCAGCAGCGTAGGGACAGGGCGGGGGGTAAGGGAGACCCAGTACTTC. Protein sequence: CASSVGTGRGVRETQYF.

The chain employs TRBV7-9 and TRBJ1-4; D might be TRBD1 (6 bases). CDR1 SEHNR and CDR2 FQNEAQ come from the germline V gene (reference sequence). V shed 5 bases and J shed 7 bases, with 11 bases lying between them. This CDR3 has 13 amino acids. The CDR3 sequence is CASSQGTFEKLFF. The CDR3 DNA follows: TGTGCCAGCAGCCAGGGGACATTTGAAAAACTGTTTTTT.

The J gene is TRBJ2-7, the V gene TRBV6-5, with D possibly matching TRBD1 (5 bases). Germline CDR1 and CDR2: MNHEY and SVGAGI. The germline V and J ends were trimmed by 0 bases and 3 bases, with 12 bases remaining between them. The CDR3 loop spans 15 amino acids. The CDR3 region is CASSYSGPMGYEQYF. In nucleotides, the CDR3 is TGTGCCAGCAGTTACTCGGGGCCAATGGGCTACGAGCAGTACTTC.

The chain uses TRBV28 and TRBJ1-1, with TRBD1 matching 7 bases. CDR1 and CDR2 (germline): MDHEN, SYDVKM. The CDR3 loop spans 15 amino acids. V lost 7 bases, J lost 4 bases, and 12 bases stayed unmatched. The CDR3 protein is CASTLPQGVGTEAFF. The CDR3 region has the DNA TGTGCCAGCACCCTCCCCCAGGGGGTAGGCACTGAAGCTTTCTTT.

This clone came up a few times. The chain recombines TRBV6-6 with TRBJ2-5; perhaps TRBD1 as D (5 bases). The CDR3 extends over 15 amino acids. The germline V gene has CDR1 MNHNY and CDR2 SVGAGI (reference sequence). V was shortened by 4 bases and J by 3 bases, with 15 bases between the two germline ends. The CDR3 coding sequence is TGTGCCAGCAGTTCGCCCGGCGACAGAAAAGAGACCCAGTACTTC. It yields the protein CASSSPGDRKETQYF.

The CDR3 nucleotides are TGTGCCAGCAGTTTGGCCGGGACAGCAACAGATACGCAGTATTTT. Translation gives CASSLAGTATDTQYF. J is TRBJ2-3 and V is TRBV27, with 7 bases lining up with TRBD1. The germline V gene has CDR1 MNHEY and CDR2 SMNVEV (reference sequence). This CDR3 region has 15 residues. V was pared by 3 bases and J by 3 bases, with 6 bases of the junction left unmatched.

V gene TRBV28 combines with J gene TRBJ1-3; 11 nucleotides match TRBD1. CDR1 and CDR2 (germline): MDHEN, SYDVKM. CDR3 length: 16 amino acids. Trimming cost V 5 bases and J 3 bases; bases outside gene matches: 6. CDR3 in DNA: TGTGCCAGCAGTGAAGGACAGGGGGCGTATGGAAACACCATATATTTT. This translates into CASSEGQGAYGNTIYF.

V and J are TRBV5-1 and TRBJ2-1; TRBD1 agrees at 10 bases. This CDR3 spans 14 amino acids. Unmatched junction bases numbered 6, after V lost 4 bases and J lost 8 bases. CDR1 and CDR2 from the germline V gene are SGHRS and YFSETQ. This chain's CDR3 is CASSPKTGGDEQFF. DNA for the CDR3: TGCGCCAGCAGCCCTAAGACAGGGGGCGATGAGCAGTTCTTC.

The chain links TRBV30 to TRBJ1-1; D possibly corresponds to TRBD1 (5 bases). The CDR3 contains 14 residues. Trimming cost V 1 base and J 8 bases, with 17 bases left between them. Germline V gene data show CDR1 as GTSNPN and CDR2 as SVGIG (reference sequence). Written as DNA, the CDR3 is TGTGCCTGGAGTGGCCTGGGGCTGACGTTGGAAGCTTTCTTT. Translation: CAWSGLGLTLEAFF.